This TCR beta chain was captured by sequencing in a study of cytomegalovirus exposure and HLA in healthy donors. The wider study: Of roughly 400 genotyped donors, around 80% grouped in the Caucasian-associated ancestry cluster.

About this clone itself: Its antigen is as yet unknown.

This CDR3 comprises 13 residues. Germline V gene data show CDR1 as MNHEY and CDR2 as SVGAGI. V lost 2 bases and J 2 bases, leaving 7 bases between the germline ends. Study-level findings and limits: Later analysis suggested links between common viral pathogens and several top significant clusters. The study listed 150 to 200 cytomegalovirus-associated TCR beta chains. HLA restriction was apparent for most CMV-associated TCR beta chains in a later analysis.

In the PCR, 60 Vbeta and 13 Jbeta primers were used. Sequencing used immunoSEQ multiplex PCR; TCRdb keeps in-frame clones, though not all of them. Of approximately 220,000 clones listed, over 65% are singletons. This chain connects TRBV6-5 to TRBJ2-7; D gene ambiguous. Sequencing used PBMCs. This TCR was recovered from a man aged 40-55 years in good health and CMV-seronegative. The DNA of the CDR3 is TGTGCCAGCAGTTACCCCCCTACCTACGAGCAGTACTTC. Its translation is CASSYPPTYEQYF.